This T cell receptor (beta chain) was identified during a study of blood T cell repertoires in COVID-19. About the study: Two negative PCRs, clearance, or symptom resolution had been documented for recovered Cohort 3 donors.

J lost 2 bases, V lost 3 bases, and 9 bases had no gene match. This CDR3 spans 16 amino acids. The germline V gene encodes CDR1 KGHSH and CDR2 LQKENI. Categorization into cohorts depended on clinical history that participants reported. Assay: immunoSEQ multiplex PCR; the TCRdb copy retains only in-frame clones and omits some. The sample has fewer than 250,000 clones; around 87% are singletons. The chain links TRBV18 to TRBJ1-2, with 7 bases aligning to TRBD1. Sequencing was performed on PBMCs or T cells enriched from blood (not recorded which). This TCR derives from a man aged 30-40 years in a cohort exposed to, infected with or recovered from COVID-19 (not recorded which). CDR3 protein: CASSPPARQGNYGYTF. CDR3 DNA: TGTGCCAGCTCACCCCCGGCGCGACAGGGCAACTATGGCTACACCTTC.